These T cell receptor beta chains were read from a single sample in a study of T-cell reconstitution after alpha-beta-depleted transplantation in children. TCRdb called the PCR reads again in MiXCR, with one record for every CDR3 protein. The data hold roughly 220,000 distinct CDR3 sequences, with more than 10% observed a single time. The material was PBMCs from the stem cell graft donor, obtained from the stem cell graft. The receptors derive from a human donor who donated a stem cell graft to a child with acute lymphoblastic leukemia. Each CDR3 is given with its conserved first and last residue. D genes are given only for firm matches. Clone sizes are given selectively: once, few, many, or a class where the clone is expanded.

d_call cdr3_length clone_size j_call v_call cdr3_aa cdr3_nt
- 14 many TRBJ1-2 TRBV20-1 CSARDGGRNYGYTF TGCAGTGCTAGAGATGGGGGCCGAAACTATGGCTACACCTTC
- 14 many TRBJ1-2 TRBV3-1 CASSQVTGNYGYTF TGTGCCAGCAGCCAAGTCACAGGGAACTATGGCTACACCTTC
TRBD2 15 many TRBJ2-3 TRBV5-1 CASSLWTSGADTQYF TGCGCCAGCAGCTTATGGACTAGCGGGGCAGATACGCAGTATTTT
- 13 many TRBJ2-7 TRBV7-2 CASSLVGGAEQYF TGTGCCAGCAGCTTAGTGGGTGGGGCCGAGCAGTACTTC
TRBD1 16 many TRBJ2-1 TRBV7-9 CASSKPRTGGWNEQFF TGTGCCAGCAGCAAACCGAGGACAGGCGGATGGAATGAGCAGTTCTTC
- 14 many TRBJ2-5 TRBV20-1 CSARASYGEETQYF TGCAGTGCTAGGGCGAGTTATGGAGAAGAGACCCAGTACTTC
- 10 many TRBJ2-4 TRBV20-1 CSAIKNIQYF TGCAGTGCCATTAAAAACATTCAGTACTTC
- 14 many TRBJ1-1 TRBV7-2 CASSSQGLGTEAFF TGTGCCAGCAGTTCTCAGGGACTTGGGACTGAAGCTTTCTTT
- 13 many TRBJ2-2 TRBV7-9 CASSSGTTGELFF TGTGCCAGCAGTTCCGGGACTACCGGGGAGCTGTTTTTT
- 10 many TRBJ2-7 TRBV12-3/TRBV12-4 CASGGYEQYF TGTGCCAGCGGTGGTTACGAGCAGTACTTC
TRBD2 15 many TRBJ2-7 TRBV7-2 CASSLRLAMSREQYF TGTGCCAGCAGCTTAAGACTAGCGATGTCTCGGGAGCAGTACTTC
TRBD2 18 many TRBJ2-7 TRBV9 CASSSPTSGRAKVDEQYF TGTGCCAGCAGCTCCCCGACTAGCGGGAGGGCCAAAGTTGACGAGCAGTACTTC
- 14 - TRBJ1-6 TRBV9 CASSVGGRGSPLHF TGTGCCAGCAGCGTAGGCGGCAGGGGTTCACCCCTCCACTTT
- 18 many TRBJ1-5 TRBV28 CATTALIRDVVSNQPQHF TGTGCCACCACCGCCCTTATTCGGGACGTCGTTAGCAATCAGCCCCAGCATTTT
TRBD2 16 many TRBJ2-5 TRBV7-9 CASTPAGGNALETQYF TGTGCCAGCACCCCAGCGGGAGGCAATGCTCTCGAGACCCAGTACTTC
TRBD1 15 many TRBJ2-7 TRBV7-6 CASSISGQGGYEQYF TGTGCCAGCAGCATATCAGGACAGGGGGGCTACGAGCAGTACTTC
TRBD1 17 many TRBJ2-7 TRBV4-2 CASSQDTSGTGAYEQYF TGTGCCAGCAGCCAAGATACAAGCGGGACAGGGGCCTACGAGCAGTACTTC
TRBD1 15 many TRBJ2-2 TRBV6-5 CASSYQGASTGELFF TGTGCCAGCAGTTATCAGGGGGCGAGCACCGGGGAGCTGTTTTTT
TRBD2 16 few TRBJ2-2 TRBV7-2 CASTLNPGRATGELFF TGTGCCAGCACCCTGAACCCCGGGAGGGCCACCGGGGAGCTGTTTTTT
- 17 many TRBJ2-5 TRBV29-1 CSVFLSTDFYLGETQYF TGCAGCGTTTTTTTGAGCACAGACTTTTACCTAGGGGAGACCCAGTACTTC
- 19 many TRBJ1-2 TRBV11-1 CASSRNNPITGSFNYGYTF TGTGCCAGCAGCCGAAATAACCCAATCACCGGGAGTTTTAACTATGGCTACACCTTC
- 16 many TRBJ1-2 TRBV5-1 CASSLDWGGLNYGYTF TGCGCCAGCAGCCTGGATTGGGGGGGACTTAACTATGGCTACACCTTC
- 13 many TRBJ2-7 TRBV6-5 CASCETDSYEQYF TGTGCCAGCTGCGAGACAGACTCCTACGAGCAGTACTTC
- 14 many TRBJ2-7 TRBV11-2 CASAFQVGVYEQYF TGTGCCAGCGCCTTCCAGGTCGGAGTCTACGAGCAGTACTTC
- 16 many TRBJ2-2 TRBV20-1 CSAYTRQTSLAGELFF TGCAGTGCATACACGAGGCAAACCTCGTTAGCCGGGGAGCTGTTTTTT
TRBD1 16 few TRBJ2-4 TRBV7-2 CASSYPGQGMGNIQYF TGTGCCAGCAGCTACCCGGGACAGGGTATGGGAAACATTCAGTACTTC
TRBD2 14 - TRBJ2-1 TRBV18 CASRAGTSYNEQFF TGTGCCAGCCGAGCGGGAACATCCTACAATGAGCAGTTCTTC
- 12 many TRBJ2-5 TRBV28 CASSLPTARQYF TGTGCCAGCAGTTTACCGACGGCTAGACAGTACTTC
- 12 - TRBJ2-3 TRBV7-6 CASSSFEDTQYF TGTGCCAGCAGCTCATTTGAAGATACGCAGTATTTT
- 16 many TRBJ2-2 TRBV4-2 CASSQYRMWESGELFF TGTGCCAGCAGCCAGTACAGGATGTGGGAATCCGGGGAGCTGTTTTTT
- 13 many TRBJ2-7 TRBV20-1 CSALGVPSYEQYF TGCAGTGCTTTGGGCGTACCTTCCTACGAGCAGTACTTC
- 13 many TRBJ2-3 TRBV20-1 CSARDWSADTQYF TGCAGTGCTAGAGATTGGTCAGCAGATACGCAGTATTTT
- 16 few TRBJ1-5 TRBV7-2 CASSLDVRGFNQPQHF TGTGCCAGCAGCTTAGATGTGCGGGGTTTCAATCAGCCCCAGCATTTT
- 14 many TRBJ1-2 TRBV10-3 CAISGAGGNYGYTF TGTGCCATCTCCGGGGCCGGGGGTAACTATGGCTACACCTTC
TRBD1 17 few TRBJ2-2 TRBV4-3 CASSQEGTGGLGGELFF TGCGCCAGCAGCCAAGAGGGGACAGGGGGGCTCGGGGGGGAGCTGTTTTTT
TRBD2 16 many TRBJ2-3 TRBV5-1 CASSLGVSGITDTQYF TGCGCCAGCAGCTTGGGGGTTAGCGGGATTACAGATACGCAGTATTTT
- 14 few TRBJ2-7 TRBV7-2 CASSLTRDNREQYF TGTGCCAGCAGCTTAACGCGAGACAATCGAGAGCAGTACTTC
TRBD1 12 many TRBJ2-1 TRBV20-1 CSGDRGYNEQFF TGCAGTGGGGACAGGGGGTACAATGAGCAGTTCTTC
- 15 few TRBJ1-2 TRBV4-3 CASSQGGRTNYGYTF TGCGCCAGCAGCCAAGGAGGCCGAACTAACTATGGCTACACCTTC
- 16 few TRBJ1-1 TRBV19 CASSIDPQGVSTEAFF TGTGCCAGTAGTATAGACCCACAGGGAGTGAGTACTGAAGCTTTCTTT